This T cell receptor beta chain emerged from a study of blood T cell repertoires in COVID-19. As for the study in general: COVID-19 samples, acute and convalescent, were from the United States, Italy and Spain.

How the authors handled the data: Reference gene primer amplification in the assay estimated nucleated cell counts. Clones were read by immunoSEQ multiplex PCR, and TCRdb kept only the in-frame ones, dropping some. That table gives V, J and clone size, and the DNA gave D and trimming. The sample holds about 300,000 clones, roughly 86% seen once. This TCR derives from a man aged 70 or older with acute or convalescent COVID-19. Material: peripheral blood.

CDR3 loop: CASSQAGLGGEAFF. CDR3 coding DNA: TGTGCCAGCAGCCAAGCGGGGTTGGGCGGTGAAGCTTTCTTT. The genes are TRBV4-2 and TRBJ1-1; D gene unclear. Germline V gene lookup returns CDR1 LGHNA and CDR2 YNFKEQ. The V and J ends lost 1 base and 7 bases respectively, with 13 bases between them. The CDR3 loop spans 14 amino acids.